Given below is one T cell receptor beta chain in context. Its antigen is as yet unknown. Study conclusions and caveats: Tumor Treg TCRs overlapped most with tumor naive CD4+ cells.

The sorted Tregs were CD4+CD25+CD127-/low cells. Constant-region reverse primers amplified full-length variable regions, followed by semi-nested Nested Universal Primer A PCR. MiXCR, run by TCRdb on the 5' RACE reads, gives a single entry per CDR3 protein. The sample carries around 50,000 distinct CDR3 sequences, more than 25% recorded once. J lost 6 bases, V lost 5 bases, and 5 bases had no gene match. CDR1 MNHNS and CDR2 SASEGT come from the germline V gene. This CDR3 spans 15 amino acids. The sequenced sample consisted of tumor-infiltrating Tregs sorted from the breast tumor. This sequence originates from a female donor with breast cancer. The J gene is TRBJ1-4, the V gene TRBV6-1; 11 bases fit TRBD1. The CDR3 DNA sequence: TGTGCCAGCAGTTCCCCGGACAGGGGGCATGAAAAACTGTTTTTT. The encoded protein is CASSSPDRGHEKLFF.